The 32 T cell receptor beta chains in this list originate from one sample, sequenced in a study of naive and memory T cell subsets. The beta constant-region primer was an equimolar mix of two oligonucleotides covering TRBC1 and TRBC2. The ligated cDNA underwent four PCR rounds using SP2 and nested alpha and beta constant-region primers. TCRdb called the UMI-ligation and nested PCR reads again in MiXCR, with one record for every CDR3 protein. Of over 100,000 distinct CDR3 sequences in the sample, 35% to 40% were seen once. Sequencing was done on a sample of central memory CD4+ T cells from blood. These receptors originate from a human donor in good health.

The chain has TRBV5-1 and TRBJ2-3; weak D call: TRBD2 (6 bases). V was clipped by 4 bases and J by 4 bases, with 19 bases between them. Germline CDR1 SGHRS, CDR2 YFSETQ. The CDR3 length is 16 residues. The CDR3 region has the DNA TGCGCCAGCAGCCCCGTCCGAGGGAGGACGGCAGATACGCAGTATTTT. Protein product: CASSPVRGRTADTQYF.

A few counts support this clonotype. V and J are TRBV20-1 and TRBJ1-2; unclear D gene. This CDR3 contains 13 residues. Trimming shortened V by 3 bases and J by 4 bases, and 12 bases separated the two germline ends. Germline CDR1 and CDR2: DFQATT and SNEGSKA (reference sequence). CDR3 amino acids: CSARSASSYGYTF. The CDR3 DNA reads as TGCAGTGCTAGGTCGGCGTCCTCCTATGGCTACACCTTC.

The CDR3 sequence: CASSLGQVALSGANVLTF. The DNA for the CDR3 is TGTGCCAGCAGCTTGGGACAGGTAGCCCTCTCTGGGGCCAACGTCCTGACTTTC. The chain recombines TRBV7-8 with TRBJ2-6, with 8 nucleotides matching TRBD1. The CDR3 consists of 18 residues. After removal of 3 bases from V and 0 bases from J, the junction contained 7 bases not matched to a gene. Germline values: CDR1 SGHVS, CDR2 FQNEAQ.

The rearrangement joins TRBV7-3 to TRBJ2-2; 10 bases agree with TRBD1. CDR3 length: 15 residues. V shed 4 bases and J 1 base; nucleotides not matched to a gene: 0. Germline V CDR1 and CDR2: SGHTA, FQGTGA. The chain's CDR3 is CASSWDRGNTGELFF. DNA for the CDR3: TGTGCCAGCAGCTGGGACAGGGGGAACACCGGGGAGCTGTTTTTT.

This clonotype was counted between two and nine times. The gene calls are TRBV20-1 and TRBJ2-1; D remains unclear. V was trimmed by 3 bases and J by 5 bases, leaving 14 bases between them. Germline CDR1 and CDR2: DFQATT and SNEGSKA (reference sequence). The CDR3 is 14 residues long. As DNA, the CDR3 is TGCAGTGCTAGGGGGTACCGAGGACACAATGAGCAGTTCTTC. This encodes CSARGYRGHNEQFF.

V usage is TRBV29-1 and J usage is TRBJ2-7, with 10 bases identical to TRBD1. The CDR3 is 14 amino acids. Trimming cost V 5 bases and J 6 bases; bases outside gene matches: 10. Germline V CDR1 and CDR2: SQVTM, ANQGSEA. The CDR3: CSVTGTGVVAEQYF. CDR3 bases: TGCAGCGTTACCGGGACAGGGGTTGTCGCCGAGCAGTACTTC.

This clonotype showed up just a few times. This sequence joins TRBV5-1 and TRBJ2-3; no definite D call. CDR1 is SGHRS and CDR2 is YFSETQ in the germline V gene. The CDR3 is made up of 14 amino acids. V gave up 0 bases and J gave up 2 bases, with 7 bases separating them. DNA of the CDR3: TGCGCCAGCAGCTTGGGGCTCGACACAGATACGCAGTATTTT. Amino acid sequence: CASSLGLDTDTQYF.

A few counts support this clonotype. CDR3 DNA: TGTGCCACCAGTGACTCCTCGGGACTAGCGGTTATAAAGAGCTCCTACAATGAGCAGTTCTTC. Protein: CATSDSSGLAVIKSSYNEQFF. The chain recombines TRBV24-1 with TRBJ2-1; 11 bases are a match to TRBD2. Unmatched junction bases numbered 16, after V lost 4 bases and J lost 0 bases. The CDR3 loop spans 21 amino acids. Per the germline V gene, CDR1 is KGHDR and CDR2 is SFDVKD.

The rearrangement uses TRBV12-3 or TRBV12-4 and TRBJ1-2; D unclear. V dropped 1 base and J dropped 2 bases, with 5 bases sitting between them. The CDR3 loop spans 13 amino acids. CDR3 protein: CASSLDLNYGYTF. Here the CDR3 DNA reads TGTGCCAGCAGTTTAGATTTAAACTATGGCTACACCTTC.

The genes are TRBV14 and TRBJ1-1; D remains ambiguous. V gave up 6 bases and J gave up 7 bases, with 9 bases separating them. Germline lookup yields CDR1 SGHDN and CDR2 FVKESK. This CDR3 region has 11 residues. CDR3 residues: CASRHAGEAFF. The DNA of the CDR3 is TGTGCCAGCAGGCATGCGGGTGAAGCTTTCTTT. The full variable domain, its missing parts supplied by reference TRBV14 and TRBJ1-1, is EAGVTQFPSHSVIEKGQTVTLRCDPISGHDNLYWYRRVMGKEIKFLLHFVKESKQDESGMPNNRFLAERTGGTYSTLKVQPAELEDSGVYFCASRHAGEAFFGQGTRLTVV.

This chain connects TRBV5-1 to TRBJ2-5; D not certain. Between the trimmed V and J ends, which lost 2 bases and 5 bases, there was a span of 13 bases. This CDR3 is built from 14 residues. CDR1 and CDR2 (germline): SGHRS, YFSETQ. The CDR3 DNA is TGCGCCAGCAGCTTACAGCTGGCTGGGGAGACCCAGTACTTC. Its translation: CASSLQLAGETQYF. The variable domain in full, completed from reference TRBV5-1 and TRBJ2-5, reads KAGVTQTPRYLIKTRGQQVTLSCSPISGHRSVSWYQQTPGQGLQFLFEYFSETQRNKGNFPGRFSGRQFSNSRSEMNVSTLELGDSALYLCASSLQLAGETQYFGPGTRLLVL.

The chain couples TRBV3-1 to TRBJ2-5, with D possibly matching TRBD1 (5 bases). The germline CDR1 and CDR2 sequences are LGHDT and YNNKEL (reference sequence). The V end was cut by 4 bases, the J end by 7 bases, with 16 bases between. The CDR3 contains 14 residues. The chain's CDR3 is CASSLWTNLGTQYF. The CDR3 region has the DNA TGTGCCAGCAGCCTATGGACAAACCTCGGGACCCAGTACTTC.

In this sample, this clonotype turned up many times. V and J are TRBV12-3 or TRBV12-4 and TRBJ2-7; D might be TRBD1 or TRBD2, each matching 5 bases. V shed 3 bases and J shed 3 bases, with 9 bases lying between them. The CDR3 spans 13 residues. CDR3 residues: CASSLRGIYEQYF. The CDR3 DNA reads as TGTGCCAGCAGTTTGAGGGGCATCTACGAGCAGTACTTC.

This clonotype was seen a few times. The J gene is TRBJ1-2, the V gene TRBV19; 8 bases line up with TRBD1. The CDR3 consists of 16 residues. After removal of 3 bases from V and 4 bases from J, the junction contained 10 bases not matched to a gene. Germline lookup yields CDR1 LNHDA and CDR2 SQIVND (reference sequence). The CDR3 spells CASSIHAGQALYGYTF. DNA for the CDR3: TGTGCCAGTAGTATTCATGCGGGACAGGCCCTCTATGGCTACACCTTC. Drawing the rest from reference TRBV19 and TRBJ1-2, the complete variable domain is DGGITQSPKYLFRKEGQNVTLSCEQNLNHDAMYWYRQDPGQGLRLIYYSQIVNDFQKGDIAEGYSVSREKKESFPLTVTSAQKNPTAFYLCASSIHAGQALYGYTFGSGTRLTVV.

This clonotype was recorded a few times. The DNA for the CDR3 is TGCGCCAGCAGCCAAGATGGAACAGGGATTTCGGCCAAAAACATTCAGTACTTC. Protein: CASSQDGTGISAKNIQYF. The J gene is TRBJ2-4, the V gene TRBV4-1; a weak D match, TRBD1 (6 bases). V lost 0 bases, J lost 1 base, and 16 bases lay in between. Germline CDR1 is MGHRA and CDR2 is YSYEKL. The CDR3 extends over 18 amino acids.

There are a few counts of this clonotype. The chain combines TRBV19 with TRBJ2-1; D call uncertain. Germline lookup yields CDR1 LNHDA and CDR2 SQIVND (reference sequence). The CDR3 sequence is 15 residues long. The ends were cut back, 4 bases at V and 0 bases at J, with 10 bases in the middle. The CDR3 here is CASSRGTRSYNEQFF. In DNA, the CDR3 is TGTGCCAGTAGTAGGGGAACTCGCTCCTACAATGAGCAGTTCTTC.

This sequence joins TRBV24-1 and TRBJ2-3; no clear D gene. The germline V and J ends were trimmed by 0 bases and 1 base, with 10 bases remaining between them. The germline V gene encodes CDR1 KGHDR and CDR2 SFDVKD. The CDR3 is made up of 16 amino acids. The CDR3 DNA is TGTGCCACCAGTGATTTGCGCGACGGACGCACAGATACGCAGTATTTT. It specifies CATSDLRDGRTDTQYF.

This clonotype was observed a few times. The CDR3 DNA is TGTGCCAGCAGTTCCCTGTCCGGACGGACAGAAGCTTTCTTT. This encodes CASSSLSGRTEAFF. The V gene is TRBV6-6, the J gene TRBJ1-1, with D perhaps matching TRBD1 (5 bases). Between the trimmed V and J ends, which lost 4 bases and 8 bases, there was a span of 17 bases. This CDR3 contains 14 residues. Per the germline V gene, CDR1 is MNHNY and CDR2 is SVGAGI (reference sequence).

This clonotype came up many times. V usage is TRBV12-3 or TRBV12-4 and J usage is TRBJ2-2, with D maybe TRBD1 (6 bases). Trimming took off 5 bases at V and 2 bases at J, with 12 bases between the two ends. The CDR3 sequence is 15 residues long. CDR3 sequence (DNA): TGTGCCAGCAGTCCCGGGACAACCAACACCGGGGAGCTGTTTTTT. Translated: CASSPGTTNTGELFF.

This clonotype appeared many times. The chain recombines TRBV29-1 with TRBJ2-1; a possible D gene is TRBD2 (5 bases). The CDR3 is made up of 13 amino acids. V was clipped by 2 bases and J by 6 bases, with 11 bases between them. Germline assignment: CDR1 SQVTM and CDR2 ANQGSEA. CDR3 sequence: CSVERRSSNEQFF. CDR3 coding DNA: TGCAGCGTTGAAAGGAGGTCTAGCAATGAGCAGTTCTTC.

This clonotype was observed a handful of times. This sequence joins TRBV5-1 and TRBJ2-2; D ambiguous. Deletions cut 4 bases from V and 3 bases from J, with 10 bases between. This CDR3 is 14 amino acids long. Germline V gene lookup returns CDR1 SGHRS and CDR2 YFSETQ. In DNA form, the CDR3 reads TGCGCCAGCAGCCCCGTCCGGGACACCGGGGAGCTGTTTTTT. Protein product: CASSPVRDTGELFF.

This chain connects TRBV5-1 to TRBJ2-7; 9 bases map to TRBD2. Germline V gives CDR1 SGHRS, CDR2 YFSETQ. V lost 2 bases and J lost 6; bases outside the gene matches: 9. This CDR3 contains 15 residues. CDR3 in amino acids: CASSLGGRASVEQYF. The CDR3 nucleotides are TGCGCCAGCAGCTTAGGCGGGAGGGCCTCTGTCGAGCAGTACTTC.

This chain uses TRBV29-1 with TRBJ2-7; 10 nucleotides align to TRBD2. The V segment lost 0 bases and the J segment 6 bases; nucleotides outside the gene matches: 8. The CDR3 totals 15 residues. The germline gives CDR1 SQVTM, CDR2 ANQGSEA. The DNA for the CDR3 is TGCAGCGTTGAAGAGGTCCTAGCGGGAGTCGGCGAGCAGTACTTC. Its translation: CSVEEVLAGVGEQYF.

CDR3 residues: CASSDLAVQFF. The CDR3 nucleotides read TGTGCCAGCAGTGATTTAGCGGTGCAGTTCTTC. The genes are TRBV6-1 and TRBJ2-1; a possible D gene is TRBD2 (6 bases). The CDR3 contains 11 residues. CDR1 and CDR2 (germline): MNHNS, SASEGT. The V and J ends lost 3 bases and 12 bases respectively, with 9 bases between them.

This sequence joins TRBV5-1 and TRBJ2-7; 9 nucleotides agree with TRBD1. The CDR3 is 13 amino acids. The V gene's germline CDR1 is SGHRS and CDR2 YFSETQ. After removal of 1 base from V and 5 bases from J, the junction contained 1 base not matched to a gene. DNA of the CDR3: TGCGCCAGCAGCTTGAGGACAGGGGACGAGCAGTACTTC. This codes for CASSLRTGDEQYF.

The CDR3 sequence: CASSQADRLMGNEQFF. In nucleotides, the CDR3 is TGCGCCAGCAGCCAGGCGGACAGATTAATGGGTAATGAGCAGTTCTTC. This chain joins TRBV4-3 and TRBJ2-1, with D possibly matching TRBD1 (6 bases). Germline V CDR1 and CDR2: LGHNA, YSLEER. V shed 3 bases and J shed 7 bases, with 19 bases lying between them. The CDR3 has 16 amino acids.

CDR3 sequence reads: CASSYDRGSSPLHF. CDR3 bases: TGTGCCAGCAGCTACGACAGGGGTAGTTCACCCCTCCACTTT. J is TRBJ1-6 and V is TRBV7-9; 8 bases agree with TRBD1. Trimming at V came to 4 bases and at J to 9 bases, leaving 5 bases not matched to a gene. The germline V gene encodes CDR1 SEHNR and CDR2 FQNEAQ (reference sequence). CDR3 size: 14 residues.

Only a few counts were recorded for this clonotype. The chain employs TRBV6-6 and TRBJ2-2; D call uncertain. The CDR3 loop spans 13 amino acids. Per the germline V gene, CDR1 is MNHNY and CDR2 is SVGAGI (reference sequence). The V and J ends lost 8 bases and 4 bases respectively, with 11 bases between them. The CDR3 nucleotides are TGTGCCAGCGATATTGACGGCACCGGGGAGCTGTTTTTT. It is translated as CASDIDGTGELFF.

J is TRBJ2-1 and V is TRBV19; 8 bases fit TRBD1. The CDR3 covers 15 residues. The V gene end was trimmed by 8 bases and the J gene end by 9 bases; junction bases not matched to a gene: 15. The V gene's germline CDR1 is LNHDA and CDR2 SQIVND (reference sequence). Here the CDR3 DNA reads TGTGCCAGTGGAAGGGGGCAGGGGGCAATTAGTGAGCAGTTCTTC. Its protein is CASGRGQGAISEQFF.

The table lists this clonotype with a few counts. The chain has TRBV20-1 and TRBJ2-7, with a weak D call TRBD2 (7 bases). This CDR3 region has 16 residues. CDR1 and CDR2 from the germline V gene are DFQATT and SNEGSKA (reference sequence). V lost 0 bases and J 0 bases, leaving 15 bases between the germline ends. DNA for the CDR3: TGCAGTGCTAGAGATACTTCGGGGGGCCTCTCCTACGAGCAGTACTTC. This encodes CSARDTSGGLSYEQYF.

This clonotype was seen repeatedly, ten times or more. V is TRBV15 and J is TRBJ1-4, with no clear D. The germline V gene has CDR1 LNHNV and CDR2 YYDKDF (reference sequence). The V end was cut by 8 bases, the J end by 4 bases, with 14 bases between. This CDR3 comprises 14 residues. The CDR3 protein is CATQPGGSNEKLFF. The CDR3 region has the DNA TGTGCCACCCAGCCAGGTGGGAGTAATGAAAAACTGTTTTTT.

There are a few counts of this clonotype. This chain connects TRBV7-9 to TRBJ2-2; D is undetermined. Trimming cost V 2 bases and J 2 bases, with 6 bases left between them. This CDR3 has 14 amino acids. The germline CDR1 and CDR2 sequences are SEHNR and FQNEAQ (reference sequence). The CDR3 DNA follows: TGTGCCAGCAGCTTAATGGCAAACACCGGGGAGCTGTTTTTT. The encoded protein is CASSLMANTGELFF.